This T cell receptor (beta chain) is drawn from a study of blood T cell repertoires in COVID-19 (dated by TCRdb to the early 2020s). For the study in its entirety: Collaborator samples came from the United States, Italy and Spain and covered acute and convalescent phases of COVID-19. Sample metadata almost always included a de-identified subject ID, COVID-19 status, age in years and sex. Where available, HLA class I and class II types were taken from metadata supplied by the sample provider and were not determined by assay-based typing. The prospective study material was composed of cDNA or gDNA derived from T cells, B-cell-depleted T cells, or PBMCs. Subjects who had been exposed to COVID-19, were actively infected with it, or had recovered from it provided the deeply sampled blood TCRbeta repertoires that made up the dataset. Samples came from the ongoing ImmuneRACE study (first 160 participants) plus 1,254 subjects from 6 global collaborators. The repertoires were released in a freely available public database meant as a resource for research on the immune response to SARS-CoV-2. Beyond this particular receptor, the publication reports: How much clinical and demographic metadata was included differed by source and by participant, and the metadata was provided uncurated.

In the prospective study, participants were roughly 18 to 95 years old, resided in around 25 geographic areas of the United States, and were enrolled through a virtual design. To assign participants to cohorts, the prospective study relied on clinical history that participants themselves reported in a screening survey and a study questionnaire. Recovered participants in ImmuneRACE Cohort 3 were defined by two consecutive negative NP/OP PCR tests, clearance by a healthcare professional, or resolution of symptoms. In the prospective study, mobile phlebotomists collected whole blood, serum and a nasopharyngeal or oropharyngeal swab from each participant. Prospective study participants could optionally give additional blood draws and questionnaires over an approximately 2-month period. Blood samples from the prospective study were shipped frozen or at room temperature prior to DNA extraction. TCRbeta CDR3 regions were amplified from genomic DNA using the immunoSEQ Assay, a bias-controlled multiplex PCR. The paper's processing steps were these. The number of nucleated cells in each sample was estimated by amplification of reference gene primers within the assay. Sequence reads were collapsed and filtered to measure the absolute abundance of every unique TCRbeta CDR3 rearrangement. Productive Simpson clonality was computed per sample as the square root of Simpson's diversity index over productive rearrangements. The clones in this table, taken by TCRdb from immuneACCESS, are in-frame only. Not every clone is retained; where verified, under half of the shortfall comes from an unresolved V gene, and the cause of the rest is unknown. That table is the source of V, J and clone size, and D and trimming were worked out from the DNA. The sample contains approximately 280,000 clones, approximately 86% of them found a single time. The ten largest account for approximately 2.4% of the sample.

Inclusive of the bounding cysteine and phenylalanine, the CDR3 is 13 residues long. Here the CDR3 DNA is all that survives: 39 bases in frame from base 1. Relative to germline, V is 8 bases shorter and J is 2 bases shorter, with 10 bases between their ends. From the germline V gene, CDR1 is SNHLY and CDR2 is FYNNEI. Notes on this clone: Its antigen is still unknown. No qualities accompany the bases; no much larger clone lies one base away.

This sequence uses TRBV2 and TRBJ1-5; the D segment cannot be called with confidence. What was sequenced was PBMCs or T cells enriched from blood (not recorded which). This receptor was obtained from a woman between 18 and 29 years old who had recovered from COVID-19. This receptor has the CDR3 CASDPTGNQPQHF. The nucleotide sequence is given as TGTGCCAGCGATCCTACAGGCAATCAGCCCCAGCATTTT.